These 18 T cell receptor beta chains came from one sample sequenced in a study of neurological immune-mediated disorders. Indicated time point: technical triplicate 2. TCRdb redid the calling of the 5' RACE reads with MiXCR, one entry per CDR3 protein. This table holds around 56,000 distinct CDR3 sequences, around 24% found once. The source material was PBMCs. All receptors derive from a man in his 60s with HTLV-1-associated myelopathy (HAM/TSP).

This clonotype was counted ten times or more. This rearrangement joins TRBV7-8 to TRBJ2-7, with D maybe TRBD1 (6 bases). CDR1 is SGHVS and CDR2 is FQNEAQ in the germline V gene. There are 16 residues in the CDR3. Trimming took off 1 base at V and 2 bases at J, with 15 bases between the two ends. CDR3: CASSLDVDRKAYEQYF. The CDR3 coding sequence is TGTGCCAGCAGCTTAGATGTAGACAGGAAGGCCTACGAGCAGTACTTC.

This clonotype was found many times. The V and J genes are TRBV4-2 and TRBJ2-3; 7 nucleotides align to TRBD2. Germline CDR1 LGHNA, CDR2 YNFKEQ. Unmatched junction bases numbered 6, after V lost 0 bases and J lost 0 bases. This CDR3 has 17 residues. DNA of the CDR3: TGTGCCAGCAGCCAAGATAGGGGAGGGACTAGCACAGATACGCAGTATTTT. Translating gives CASSQDRGGTSTDTQYF.

This clonotype was picked up many times. V and J are TRBV4-2 and TRBJ2-3; D possibly matches TRBD1 or TRBD2 (5 bases each). V was shortened by 3 bases and J by 5 bases, with 15 bases between the two germline ends. The CDR3 sequence is 15 residues long. Germline V gene lookup returns CDR1 LGHNA and CDR2 YNFKEQ. CDR3: CASSHRGSLGDTQYF. Here the CDR3 DNA reads TGTGCCAGCAGCCATCGGGGCTCATTAGGAGATACGCAGTATTTT.

Ten or more counts support this clonotype. This rearrangement joins TRBV28 to TRBJ2-1; no clear D. Per germline, CDR1 MDHEN and CDR2 SYDVKM. CDR3 size: 14 residues. V lost 2 bases and J lost 5, with 10 bases in between. CDR3 coding DNA: TGTGCCAGCAGTTTACTGGGTAGGGACAATGAGCAGTTCTTC. Protein product: CASSLLGRDNEQFF.

This clonotype was counted many times. The rearrangement uses TRBV27 and TRBJ1-1; no definite D call. CDR1 and CDR2 (germline): MNHEY, SMNVEV (reference sequence). Trimming shortened V by 7 bases and J by 1 base, and 7 bases separated the two germline ends. CDR3 length: 12 amino acids. CDR3 region: CASKARNTEAFF. As DNA, the CDR3 is TGTGCCAGCAAAGCGAGGAACACTGAAGCTTTCTTT.

This clonotype was counted a few times. The V gene is TRBV20-1, the J gene TRBJ2-1, with 7 bases identical to TRBD2. The CDR3 has 12 residues. Trimming removed 7 bases from V and 5 bases from J; junction bases left unmatched: 5. Per the germline V gene, CDR1 is DFQATT and CDR2 is SNEGSKA (reference sequence). The CDR3 is CSVASGNNEQFF. The CDR3 nucleotides are TGCAGTGTGGCTAGCGGAAACAATGAGCAGTTCTTC.

The chain joins TRBV20-1 to TRBJ2-7; 11 bases are a match to TRBD1. Trimming removed 5 bases from V and 5 bases from J; junction bases left unmatched: 5. Germline CDR1 DFQATT, CDR2 SNEGSKA (reference sequence). This CDR3 spans 13 amino acids. Here the CDR3 DNA reads TGCAGTGCTCCCTGGACAGGGGGCGACGAGCAGTACTTC. Translated: CSAPWTGGDEQYF.

This clonotype was picked up many times. This chain joins TRBV10-2 and TRBJ2-7, with TRBD2 matching over 10 bases. Trimming cost V 3 bases and J 1 base; bases outside gene matches: 3. Germline assignment: CDR1 WSHSY and CDR2 SAAADI. The CDR3 covers 15 residues. CDR3 loop: CASSELGLASYEQYF. The CDR3 DNA reads TGCGCCAGCAGTGAACTGGGACTAGCGTCCTACGAGCAGTACTTC.

This clonotype was found many times. The rearrangement joins TRBV18 to TRBJ1-1; 7 nucleotides align to TRBD1. Trimming at V came to 2 bases and at J to 1 base, leaving 10 bases not matched to a gene. This CDR3 comprises 17 residues. The V gene's germline CDR1 is KGHSH and CDR2 LQKENI. CDR3 DNA sequence: TGTGCCAGCTCACCATCCATGACAGGGAGGGCGAACACTGAAGCTTTCTTT. It yields the protein CASSPSMTGRANTEAFF.

CDR3 DNA: TGCAGTGCTAGAGTCAGCCGCGCCCAAGAGACCCAGTACTTC. This sequence encodes CSARVSRAQETQYF. The rearrangement uses TRBV20-1 and TRBJ2-5; no firm D call. The CDR3 is 14 residues long. Germline V gene sequence: CDR1 DFQATT, CDR2 SNEGSKA (reference sequence). V was shortened by 1 base and J by 1 base, with 10 bases between the two germline ends.

This clonotype was seen at least ten times. CDR3 nucleotide sequence: TGCGCCAGCAGCCCGGGACAGGGGGGGGGCACTGAAGCTTTCTTT. It yields the protein CASSPGQGGGTEAFF. This chain connects TRBV5-1 to TRBJ1-1, with 11 bases lining up with TRBD1. J gave up 4 bases and V 4 bases, and 6 bases lay outside the gene matches. This CDR3 comprises 15 residues. Germline V gene data show CDR1 as SGHRS and CDR2 as YFSETQ.

This clonotype occurred a few times. J is TRBJ2-5 and V is TRBV19, with 9 bases identical to TRBD1. Germline V CDR1 and CDR2: LNHDA, SQIVND (reference sequence). The V segment lost 3 bases and the J segment 3 bases; nucleotides outside the gene matches: 2. The CDR3 has 14 residues. Here the CDR3 DNA reads TGTGCCAGTAGTATTCGGACAGGGGAAGAGACCCAGTACTTC. Protein: CASSIRTGEETQYF. Supplemented by reference TRBV19 and TRBJ2-5, the full variable domain reads DGGITQSPKYLFRKEGQNVTLSCEQNLNHDAMYWYRQDPGQGLRLIYYSQIVNDFQKGDIAEGYSVSREKKESFPLTVTSAQKNPTAFYLCASSIRTGEETQYFGPGTRLLVL.

V and J are TRBV7-9 and TRBJ1-3, with a weak D call TRBD1 (5 bases). Germline V gene data show CDR1 as SEHNR and CDR2 as FQNEAQ (reference sequence). V dropped 4 bases and J dropped 0 bases, with 13 bases sitting between them. This CDR3 is 16 amino acids long. The chain's CDR3 is CASSYLGPSSGNTIYF. The CDR3 DNA reads TGTGCCAGCAGCTACCTGGGACCGAGCTCTGGAAACACCATATATTTT. Looking up the rest from reference TRBV7-9 and TRBJ1-3 gives the full variable domain: DTGVSQNPRHKITKRGQNVTFRCDPISEHNRLYWYRQTLGQGPEFLTYFQNEAQLEKSRLLSDRFSAERPKGSFSTLEIQRTEQGDSAMYLCASSYLGPSSGNTIYFGEGSWLTVV.

This clonotype was found many times. J is TRBJ2-2 and V is TRBV7-2, with D uncertain. The length of the CDR3 is 14 residues. Germline CDR1 reads SGHTA; CDR2 reads FQGNSA. V lost 4 bases, J lost 6 bases, and 12 bases lay in between. This CDR3 is CASSSGWVAGELFF. CDR3 nucleotides: TGTGCCAGCAGCTCTGGTTGGGTGGCCGGGGAGCTGTTTTTT.

Remarks on this clonotype: A much larger clonotype is one base distant, so this may be a read error. The rearrangement uses TRBV27 and TRBJ1-1; weak D call: TRBD1 (5 bases). The CDR3 extends over 15 amino acids. CDR1 and CDR2 from the germline V gene are MNHEY and SMNVEV (reference sequence). This CDR3 reads CASSLSAKGLTEDFF. The CDR3 region has the DNA TGTGCCAGCAGTTTATCGGCAAAGGGGTTAACTGAAGATTTCTTT.

This clonotype occurred a few times. The chain uses TRBV15 and TRBJ2-1; D may be TRBD1 (5 bases). Germline CDR1 and CDR2: LNHNV and YYDKDF (reference sequence). The V end was cut by 0 bases, the J end by 8 bases, with 17 bases between. The CDR3 has 16 residues. The CDR3 loop is CATSRDVSATRDEQFF. The CDR3 DNA reads as TGTGCCACCAGCAGAGATGTATCGGCAACCAGGGATGAGCAGTTCTTC. The whole variable domain, remainder taken from reference TRBV15 and TRBJ2-1, is DAMVIQNPRYQVTQFGKPVTLSCSQTLNHNVMYWYQQKSSQAPKLLFHYYDKDFNNEADTPDNFQSRRPNTSFCFLDIRSPGLGDTAMYLCATSRDVSATRDEQFFGPGTRLTVL.

This clonotype was counted many times. This sequence joins TRBV5-1 and TRBJ2-3; D is undetermined. The CDR3 covers 13 residues. Trimming pared 4 bases from V and 5 bases from J, leaving 11 bases between. Germline V gene lookup returns CDR1 SGHRS and CDR2 YFSETQ. Written as DNA, the CDR3 is TGCGCCAGCAGCAATGCTAGAGGAGATACGCAGTATTTT. Its protein is CASSNARGDTQYF. The variable domain in full, completed from reference TRBV5-1 and TRBJ2-3, reads KAGVTQTPRYLIKTRGQQVTLSCSPISGHRSVSWYQQTPGQGLQFLFEYFSETQRNKGNFPGRFSGRQFSNSRSEMNVSTLELGDSALYLCASSNARGDTQYFGPGTRLTVL.

In its sample, this clonotype was seen many times. V is TRBV20-1 and J is TRBJ2-3; 8 positions agree with TRBD1. CDR3 length: 13 residues. J lost 1 base, V lost 5 bases, and 2 bases had no gene match. CDR1 is DFQATT and CDR2 is SNEGSKA in the germline V gene (reference sequence). CDR3 residues: CSALTGGTDTQYF. The CDR3 DNA follows: TGCAGTGCTTTGACAGGGGGCACAGATACGCAGTATTTT.